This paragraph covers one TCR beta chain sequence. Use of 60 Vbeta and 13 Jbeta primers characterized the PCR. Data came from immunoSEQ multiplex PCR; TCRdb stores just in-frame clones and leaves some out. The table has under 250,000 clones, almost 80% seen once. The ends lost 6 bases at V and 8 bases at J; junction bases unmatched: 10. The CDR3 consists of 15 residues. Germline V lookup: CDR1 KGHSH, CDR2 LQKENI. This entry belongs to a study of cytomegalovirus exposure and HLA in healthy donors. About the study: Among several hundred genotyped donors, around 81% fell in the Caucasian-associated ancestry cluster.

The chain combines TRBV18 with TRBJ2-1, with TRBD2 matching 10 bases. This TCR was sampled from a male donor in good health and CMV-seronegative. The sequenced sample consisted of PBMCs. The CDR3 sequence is CASSPTSGRVYEQFF. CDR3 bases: TGTGCCAGCTCCCCTACGAGCGGGAGGGTATATGAGCAGTTCTTC. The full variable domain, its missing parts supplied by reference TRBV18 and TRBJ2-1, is NAGVMQNPRHLVRRRGQEARLRCSPMKGHSHVYWYRQLPEEGLKFMVYLQKENIIDESGMPKERFSAEFPKEGPSILRIQQVVRGDSAAYFCASSPTSGRVYEQFFGPGTRLTVL.